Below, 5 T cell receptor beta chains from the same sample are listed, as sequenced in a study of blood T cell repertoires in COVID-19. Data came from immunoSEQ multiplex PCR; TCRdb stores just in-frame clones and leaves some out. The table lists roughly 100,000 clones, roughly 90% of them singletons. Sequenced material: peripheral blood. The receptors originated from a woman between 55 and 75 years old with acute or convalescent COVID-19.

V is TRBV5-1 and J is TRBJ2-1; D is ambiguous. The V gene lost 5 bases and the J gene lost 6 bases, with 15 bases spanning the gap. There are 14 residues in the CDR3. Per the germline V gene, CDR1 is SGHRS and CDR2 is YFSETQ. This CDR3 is CASRFEVFGNEQFF. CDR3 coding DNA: TGCGCCAGCAGATTTGAGGTTTTCGGCAATGAGCAGTTCTTC.

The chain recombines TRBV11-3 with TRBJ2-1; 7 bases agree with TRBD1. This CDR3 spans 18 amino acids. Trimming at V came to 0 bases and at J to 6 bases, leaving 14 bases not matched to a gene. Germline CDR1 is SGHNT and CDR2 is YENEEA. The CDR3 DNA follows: TGTGCCAGCAGCTTAGAGATTAGGGGGCAATTTTACGGCAATGAGCAGTTCTTC. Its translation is CASSLEIRGQFYGNEQFF.

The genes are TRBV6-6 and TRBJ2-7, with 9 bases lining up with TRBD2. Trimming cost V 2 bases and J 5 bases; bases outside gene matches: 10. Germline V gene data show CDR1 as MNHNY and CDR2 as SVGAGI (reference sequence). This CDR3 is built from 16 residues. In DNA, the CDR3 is TGTGCCAGCAGTTACCCGCCGCGAGCGGGAGGCAACGAGCAGTACTTC. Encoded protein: CASSYPPRAGGNEQYF.

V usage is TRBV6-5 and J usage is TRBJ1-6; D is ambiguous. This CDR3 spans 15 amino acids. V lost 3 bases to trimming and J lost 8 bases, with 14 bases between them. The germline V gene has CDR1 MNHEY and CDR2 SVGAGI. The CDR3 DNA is TGTGCCAGCAGTTATGGGGAGCCGATAGATTCACCCCTCCACTTT. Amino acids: CASSYGEPIDSPLHF.

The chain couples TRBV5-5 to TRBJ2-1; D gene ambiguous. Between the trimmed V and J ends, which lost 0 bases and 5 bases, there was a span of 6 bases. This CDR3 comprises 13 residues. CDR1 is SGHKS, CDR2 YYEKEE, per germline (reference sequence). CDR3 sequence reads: CASSLVEHNEQFF. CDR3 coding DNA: TGTGCCAGCAGCTTGGTAGAACACAATGAGCAGTTCTTC. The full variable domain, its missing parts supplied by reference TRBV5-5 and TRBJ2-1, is DAGVTQSPTHLIKTRGQQVTLRCSPISGHKSVSWYQQVLGQGPQFIFQYYEKEERGRGNFPDRFSARQFPNYSSELNVNALLLGDSALYLCASSLVEHNEQFFGPGTRLTVL.